The clone carrying this T cell receptor beta chain has a single count. Its antigen is unidentified. The sample is drawn from a study of cytomegalovirus exposure and HLA in healthy donors. In the PCR, 60 Vbeta and 13 Jbeta primers were used. Assay used: immunoSEQ multiplex PCR; TCRdb lists only in-frame clones, some missing. The sample consists of about 190,000 clones, less than 90% of them appearing once. With 0 bases removed from V and 6 bases from J, the gap between germline ends came to 12 bases. CDR3 length: 15 amino acids. The V gene's germline CDR1 is MNHNY and CDR2 SVGAGI (reference sequence). Study observations and caveats: Among the most significant clusters, several appeared linked to common viral pathogens in a later analysis. The investigators catalogued 150 to 200 TCR beta chains as cytomegalovirus-associated. In a later analysis, specific HLA alleles were associated with 16,000 or so TCR beta sequences at a 0.05 false discovery rate.

Sequencing was carried out using PBMCs. The receptor's source is a boy aged 10-17 years in good health and CMV-seronegative. The chain has TRBV6-6 and TRBJ1-5, with TRBD1 as a possible D gene (6 bases). The CDR3 reads CASSYSQAGAQPQHF. Here the CDR3 DNA reads TGTGCCAGCAGTTACTCGCAAGCGGGGGCTCAGCCCCAGCATTTT.